A selection of T cell receptor beta chains follows, all from one sample in a study of PD-1 blockade in classical Hodgkin lymphoma. Measured with immunoSEQ multiplex PCR; TCRdb has only the in-frame clones, and not every one. This sample yields 43,000 or so clones, of which about 77% are seen a single time; around a third belongs to the top ten. The input for sequencing was peripheral blood mononuclear cells (PBMCs), taken before the fourth cycle of nivolumab. These receptors all stem from a human donor with classical Hodgkin lymphoma. CDR3s include the opening cysteine and the closing phenylalanine or tryptophan. D genes are given only for firm matches. Expanded clones get a size class; other rows say once, few or many, or leave the size out.

d_call	v_call	j_call	clone_size	cdr3_nt	cdr3_aa
.	TRBV5-8	TRBJ1-2	.	TGTGCCAGCAGCTTTTATCCCTACTATGGCTACACCTTC	CASSFYPYYGYTF
TRBD1	TRBV2	TRBJ1-1	.	TGTGCCAGCAGTCGACAGGGGTTGAACACTGAAGCTTTCTTT	CASSRQGLNTEAFF
.	TRBV9	TRBJ1-1	.	TGTGCCAGCAGCGTAGGGGAGGGGGAAGCGAACACTGAAGCTTTCTTT	CASSVGEGEANTEAFF
TRBD1	TRBV13	TRBJ2-3	.	TGTGCCAGCAGCAGTTCGGACAGGGGGCGGACAGATACGCAGTATTTT	CASSSSDRGRTDTQYF
TRBD1	TRBV7-8	TRBJ1-2	few	TGTGCCAGCAGCTGGGACAGGGGGTATGGCTACACCTTC	CASSWDRGYGYTF
TRBD1	TRBV27	TRBJ1-5	.	TGTGCCAGCAAACAGGGGCATCAGCCCCAGCATTTT	CASKQGHQPQHF
.	TRBV28	TRBJ1-1	.	TGTGCCAGCAGGGACCACAGGGAAGGACGTGACACTGAAGCTTTCTTT	CASRDHREGRDTEAFF
.	TRBV6-5	TRBJ1-1	.	TGTGCCAGCAGTTATAGTGGACCTATGAACACTGAAGCTTTCTTT	CASSYSGPMNTEAFF
.	TRBV10-3	TRBJ1-1	.	TGTGCCATCCTTCCAGGGGAGTGGGGAACTGAAGCTTTCTTT	CAILPGEWGTEAFF
.	TRBV27	TRBJ2-2	.	TGTGCCAGCAGTGGGGGACCTACGAACACCGGGGAGCTGTTTTTT	CASSGGPTNTGELFF
.	TRBV6-6	TRBJ1-2	.	TGTGCCAGCTCCGGACGGGGAGGGAGGTGGGTTGGCTACACCTTC	CASSGRGGRWVGYTF
.	TRBV5-1	TRBJ1-1	.	TGCGCCAGCAGCTTGGCCCTACAAAACACTGAAGCTTTCTTT	CASSLALQNTEAFF
.	TRBV19	TRBJ1-1	few	TGTGCCAGTAGTAACAGGGAACAGGACACTGAAGCTTTCTTT	CASSNREQDTEAFF
.	TRBV7-9	TRBJ1-1	.	TGTGCCAGCAGCTTAAGCGCAGGGGACACTGAAGCTTTCTTT	CASSLSAGDTEAFF
.	TRBV5-1	TRBJ1-5	.	TGCGCCAGCAGCTTGTCTGTGGGTAGCAATCAGCCCCAGCATTTT	CASSLSVGSNQPQHF
.	TRBV7-9	TRBJ2-5	few	TGTGCCAGCAGCTTCGGAGGGTCCCAAGAGACCCAGTACTTC	CASSFGGSQETQYF
.	TRBV19	TRBJ2-2	.	TGTGCCAGTAGTATACAGAACACCGGGGAGCTGTTTTTT	CASSIQNTGELFF
.	TRBV10-3	TRBJ1-5	.	TGTGCCATCAGTGAGACGAATCAGCCCCAGCATTTT	CAISETNQPQHF
TRBD2	TRBV7-2	TRBJ2-5	.	TGTGCCAGCAGCCTCCTTGGGACTAGCGGAGAGACCCAGTACTTC	CASSLLGTSGETQYF
.	TRBV6-1	TRBJ1-5	once	TGTGCCAGCAGTGGGCCGGGGAAGCCCCAGCATTTT	CASSGPGKPQHF
TRBD2	TRBV19	TRBJ2-5	.	TGTGCCAGTAGCACGGGGGGGGCCTTTGTAAAGACCCAGTACTTC	CASSTGGAFVKTQYF
.	TRBV6-1	TRBJ2-5	.	TGTGCCAGCAGTGAAGGGGGCGCGGGGACCCAGTACTTC	CASSEGGAGTQYF
.	TRBV5-1	TRBJ2-7	.	TGCGCCAGCAGCCCCACGATGGGGAGTTCCTCCTACGAGCAGTACTTC	CASSPTMGSSSYEQYF
.	TRBV10-3	TRBJ2-3	.	TGTGCCGTAAGGGACCGTTGGTCAGATACGCAGTATTTT	CAVRDRWSDTQYF
.	TRBV6-5	TRBJ2-3	.	TGTGCCAGCAGTTCTCTCCAGGGCTCCACAGATACGCAGTATTTT	CASSSLQGSTDTQYF
.	TRBV27	TRBJ2-1	.	TGTGCCAGCAGTTTAGGGATGATCAATGAGCAGTTCTTC	CASSLGMINEQFF
.	TRBV19	TRBJ1-2	.	TGTGCCAGTAGTATCGGGACGAACGGACTCTATGGCTACACCTTC	CASSIGTNGLYGYTF
.	TRBV6-5	TRBJ2-2	.	TGTGCCAGCAGTTCCTATTCCGGGGAGCTGTTTTTT	CASSSYSGELFF
TRBD2	TRBV7-2	TRBJ2-3	few	TGTGCCAGCAGCCCTGGACTAGCGGGTAATACGCAGTATTTT	CASSPGLAGNTQYF
.	TRBV28	TRBJ2-5	.	TGTGCCAGCAGTTTTGGGGGACACGGGGCGCAAGAGACCCAGTACTTC	CASSFGGHGAQETQYF
TRBD1	TRBV5-1	TRBJ1-2	.	TGCGCCAGCAGCCATGACGGACAGGGAATCCCCTATGGCTACACCTTC	CASSHDGQGIPYGYTF
.	TRBV13	TRBJ2-7	.	TGTGCCAGCAGCTTAGCGGGTACCTACGAGCAGTACTTC	CASSLAGTYEQYF
.	TRBV9	TRBJ2-7	.	TGTGCCAGCAGCGCAAGCGGACTTATGAGCTCCTACGAGCAGTACTTC	CASSASGLMSSYEQYF
TRBD1	TRBV18	TRBJ2-3	.	TGTGCCAGCTCACCAATACAGGGGATGACAGATACGCAGTATTTT	CASSPIQGMTDTQYF
.	TRBV7-2	TRBJ2-5	once	TGTGCCAGCAGCCGCGGGAATAGGGGAGAGACCCAGTACTTC	CASSRGNRGETQYF
TRBD2	TRBV6-5	TRBJ2-2	.	TGTGCCAGCAGCACGGGGGGGGACACCGGGGAGCTGTTTTTT	CASSTGGDTGELFF
.	TRBV7-2	TRBJ2-7	.	TGTGCCAGCAGCTCTGACCAGAGGGCTGATGGCGAGCAGTACTTC	CASSSDQRADGEQYF
.	TRBV5-1	TRBJ1-2	.	TGCGCCAGCAGCCCGGACACGGACTATGGCTACACCTTC	CASSPDTDYGYTF
.	TRBV6-5	TRBJ2-2	once	TGTGCCAGCAGCCCCCCCGGACACAACACCGGGGAGCTGTTTTTT	CASSPPGHNTGELFF
.	TRBV4-2	TRBJ1-2	.	TGTGCCAGCAGCATCGGGGGATTGGATAATGGCTACACCTTC	CASSIGGLDNGYTF